This T cell receptor beta chain was documented in a study of regulatory T cells in long-lasting Graves disease. Whole-study context: More than 5 years of antithyroid drugs with positive TSH receptor antibodies defined persistent Graves' disease. Study findings and constraints: Sampling was limited to peripheral blood rather than thyroid tissue. Owing to a sample size that was small, accuracy may have been reduced. Lower TCR diversity characterized persistent Graves' patients relative to newly diagnosed patients.

This clonotype has only a few counts. Its antigen is not identified. Time point described: persistent/refractory GD, antithyroid drugs over 5 years with positive TRAb. From PBMCs, RNA was extracted and then used to make the TCR library. With 0 bases clipped from V and 2 bases from J, the junction kept 9 bases outside the gene matches. The CDR3 has 20 amino acids. The TCR beta library used iRepertoire HTBI primers with Arm-PCR amplification of CDR3. From the multiplex PCR reads, TCRdb called clonotypes with MiXCR, one entry per CDR3 protein. The data show a few hundred thousand distinct CDR3 sequences, 23% seen once.

The receptor was derived from a female donor with Graves disease. This sample comprised peripheral blood mononuclear cells (PBMCs), obtained when the disease was refractory, from a patient treated with antithyroid drugs. J is TRBJ2-2 and V is TRBV12-3 or TRBV12-4; 13 bases line up with TRBD2. This CDR3 reads CASSLALTSGRRENTGELFF. The CDR3 nucleotides read TGTGCCAGCAGTTTAGCGCTGACTAGCGGGAGGAGGGAAAACACCGGGGAGCTGTTTTTT.